The clone carrying this TCR beta chain was observed a few times. One end of the junction varies from germline; a read error may be responsible. The sample belongs to a study of metastatic and nonmetastatic thyroid tumors. Every patient was untreated before thyroid surgery. TCRdb re-analyzed the PCR reads through MiXCR. The data contain roughly 18,000 clones, under 30% of them singletons. Germline values: CDR1 SNHLY, CDR2 FYNNEI. There are 15 residues in the CDR3. This rearrangement joins TRBV2 to TRBJ2-2, with 9 bases that match TRBD2. This sequence originates from a male donor with papillary thyroid cancer or a benign thyroid nodule (not recorded which). Some clones in this sample may be carry-over from other donors' samples. Sequencing used tumor tissue. The CDR3 DNA follows: TGTGCCATCAGTGAAGCGGGGGGTCGGACCGGGGAGCTGTTTTTT. It translates to CAISEAGGRTGELFF.